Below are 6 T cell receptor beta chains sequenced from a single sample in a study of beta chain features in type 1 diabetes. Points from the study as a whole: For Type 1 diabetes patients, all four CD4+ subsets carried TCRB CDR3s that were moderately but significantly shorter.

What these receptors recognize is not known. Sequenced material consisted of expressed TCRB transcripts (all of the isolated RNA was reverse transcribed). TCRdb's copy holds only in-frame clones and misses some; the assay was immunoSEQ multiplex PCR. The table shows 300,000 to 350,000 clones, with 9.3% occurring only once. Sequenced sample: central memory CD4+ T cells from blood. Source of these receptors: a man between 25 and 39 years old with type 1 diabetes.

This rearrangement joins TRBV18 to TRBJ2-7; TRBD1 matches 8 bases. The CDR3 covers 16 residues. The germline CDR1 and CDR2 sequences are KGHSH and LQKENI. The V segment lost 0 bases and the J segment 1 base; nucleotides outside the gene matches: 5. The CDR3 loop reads CASSPPSRGQSYEQYF. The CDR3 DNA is TGTGCCAGCTCACCACCGTCCAGGGGGCAATCCTACGAGCAGTACTTC.

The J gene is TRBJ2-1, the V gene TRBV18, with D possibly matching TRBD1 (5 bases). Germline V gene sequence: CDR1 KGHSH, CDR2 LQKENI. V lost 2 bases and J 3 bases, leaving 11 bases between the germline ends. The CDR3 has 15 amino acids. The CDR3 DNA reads TGTGCCAGCTCACCAAGTTTAGGGGTCTACAATGAGCAGTTCTTC. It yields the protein CASSPSLGVYNEQFF.

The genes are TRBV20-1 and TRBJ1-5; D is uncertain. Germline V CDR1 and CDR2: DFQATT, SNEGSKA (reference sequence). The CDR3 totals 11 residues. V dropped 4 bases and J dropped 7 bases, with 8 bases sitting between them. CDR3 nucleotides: TGCAGTGCTATACTAGGGCAGCCCCAGCATTTT. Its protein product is CSAILGQPQHF.

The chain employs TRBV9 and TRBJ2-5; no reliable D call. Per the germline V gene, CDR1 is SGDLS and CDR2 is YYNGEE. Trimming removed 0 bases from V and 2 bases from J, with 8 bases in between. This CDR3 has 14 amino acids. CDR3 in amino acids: CASSVEGRQETQYF. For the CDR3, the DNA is TGTGCCAGCAGCGTAGAGGGAAGACAAGAGACCCAGTACTTC.

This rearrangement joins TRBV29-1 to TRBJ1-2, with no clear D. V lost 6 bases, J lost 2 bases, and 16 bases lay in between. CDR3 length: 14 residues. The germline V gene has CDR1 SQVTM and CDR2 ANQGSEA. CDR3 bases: TGCAGCGTGAGTCCATTCGTGGGAAACTATGGCTACACCTTC. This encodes CSVSPFVGNYGYTF.

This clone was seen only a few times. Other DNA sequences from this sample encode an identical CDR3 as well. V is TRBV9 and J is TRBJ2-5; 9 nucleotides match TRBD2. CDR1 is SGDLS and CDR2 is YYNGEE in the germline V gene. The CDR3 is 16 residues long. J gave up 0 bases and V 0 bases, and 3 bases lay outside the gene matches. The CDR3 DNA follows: TGTGCCAGCAGCGTAGCCAGCGGGGGGTACCAAGAGACCCAGTACTTC. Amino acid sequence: CASSVASGGYQETQYF.